The 18 T cell receptor beta chains listed next were all sequenced from one sample in a study of T cell repertoires in cytomegalovirus infection. These receptors have no identified antigens. TCRdb recomputed calls from the reads with MiXCR, one row per CDR3 protein. The data contain more than 45,000 distinct CDR3 sequences, 20% to 25% of them seen just once; the ten biggest clones take up around 67%. This specimen was CD8+ T cells from cultured PBMCs, taken from culture after CMV antigen stimulation. These receptors all come from a human donor in good health (CMV status not recorded). Some clones in this sample may be carry-over from other donors' samples.

This clonotype was recorded a few times. This sequence joins TRBV20-1 and TRBJ2-7; 10 bases agree with TRBD2. Germline-derived CDR1 and CDR2 are DFQATT and SNEGSKA (reference sequence). The J segment lost 3 bases and the V segment lost 5 bases, leaving 4 bases of the junction unmatched. The CDR3 has 13 amino acids. The CDR3 reads CSASGLADYEQYF. The CDR3 nucleotides read TGCAGTGCTTCCGGACTAGCGGACTACGAGCAGTACTTC.

This clonotype qualifies as medium-sized. The V and J genes are TRBV6-1 and TRBJ2-4; D gene uncertain. Germline V gene data show CDR1 as MNHNS and CDR2 as SASEGT. This CDR3 is built from 16 residues. V lost 4 bases to trimming and J lost 0 bases, with 13 bases between them. CDR3 sequence reads: CASSASVVLAKNIQYF. The CDR3 bases are TGTGCCAGCAGTGCTTCGGTAGTACTAGCCAAAAACATTCAGTACTTC.

V and J are TRBV6-1 and TRBJ1-6; maybe TRBD1 (5 bases). Trimming shortened V by 8 bases and J by 2 bases, and 10 bases separated the two germline ends. The CDR3 loop spans 14 amino acids. Germline V lookup: CDR1 MNHNS, CDR2 SASEGT. This CDR3 is CASSWGAYNSPLHF. Written as DNA, the CDR3 is TGTGCCAGCTCTTGGGGGGCCTATAATTCACCCCTCCACTTT.

This clonotype was detected only a few times. The rearrangement links TRBV7-9 to TRBJ2-7, with 9 bases fitting TRBD2. Germline V CDR1 and CDR2: SEHNR, FQNEAQ (reference sequence). This CDR3 spans 18 amino acids. V was pared by 0 bases and J by 0 bases, with 9 bases of the junction left unmatched. DNA for the CDR3: TGTGCCAGCAGCTTAGCTGATAGCGGGAGTATTAGCTCCTACGAGCAGTACTTC. Its protein is CASSLADSGSISSYEQYF. The whole variable domain, remainder taken from reference TRBV7-9 and TRBJ2-7, is DTGVSQNPRHKITKRGQNVTFRCDPISEHNRLYWYRQTLGQGPEFLTYFQNEAQLEKSRLLSDRFSAERPKGSFSTLEIQRTEQGDSAMYLCASSLADSGSISSYEQYFGPGTRLTVT.

This clonotype was observed a handful of times. The chain combines TRBV29-1 with TRBJ1-2; 7 bases map to TRBD1. The CDR3 consists of 12 residues. The V segment lost 4 bases and the J segment 10 bases; nucleotides outside the gene matches: 9. CDR1 and CDR2 from the germline V gene are SQVTM and ANQGSEA. Here the CDR3 reads CSVAVKQGFYTF. The CDR3 DNA is TGCAGCGTTGCGGTAAAACAGGGGTTCTACACCTTC. Full variable domain (outside the CDR3, taken from reference TRBV29-1 and TRBJ1-2): SAVISQKPSRDICQRGTSLTIQCQVDSQVTMMFWYRQQPGQSLTLIATANQGSEATYESGFVIDKFPISRPNLTFSTLTVSNMSPEDSSIYLCSVAVKQGFYTFGSGTRLTVV.

This chain joins TRBV12-3 or TRBV12-4 and TRBJ2-3, with D uncertain. The CDR3 runs to 15 residues. Between the trimmed V and J ends, which lost 7 bases and 6 bases, there was a span of 20 bases. The CDR3 bases are TGTGCCAGCAATCCCCCCTCCCCGAAGAGGGATACGCAGTATTTT. This codes for CASNPPSPKRDTQYF.

The rearrangement links TRBV6-2 or TRBV6-3 to TRBJ2-1, with D tentatively TRBD2 (5 bases). The CDR3 consists of 16 residues. The germline gives CDR1 MNHEY, CDR2 SVGEGT. Trimming removed 1 base at V and 2 bases at J, with 12 bases between. The CDR3 DNA reads as TGTGCCAGCAGTTACTTGGTGGGAGCGGCCTACAATGAGCAGTTCTTC. Its protein product is CASSYLVGAAYNEQFF.

The J gene is TRBJ2-1, the V gene TRBV7-6; 10 bases line up with TRBD2. This CDR3 spans 15 amino acids. V was pared by 0 bases and J by 7 bases, with 3 bases of the junction left unmatched. The germline gives CDR1 SGHVS, CDR2 FNYEAQ. DNA for the CDR3: TGTGCCAGCAGCTTAGCCAGCGGGGGGGGTAATGAGCAGTTCTTC. As protein: CASSLASGGGNEQFF.

The chain joins TRBV14 to TRBJ2-7; 8 bases line up with TRBD1. Germline V CDR1 and CDR2: SGHDN, FVKESK. Trimming at V came to 2 bases and at J to 6 bases, leaving 3 bases not matched to a gene. The CDR3 is 13 residues long. In DNA form, the CDR3 reads TGTGCCAGCAGCCAATTCAGGGGGCGCGAGCAGTACTTC. It yields the protein CASSQFRGREQYF.

Ten or more counts support this clonotype. The chain employs TRBV28 and TRBJ1-2; D call uncertain. The CDR3 runs 12 residues. Germline V CDR1 and CDR2: MDHEN, SYDVKM. V was cut by 6 bases and J by 5 bases, with 10 bases left in between. The CDR3: CASRKLVYGYTF. CDR3 coding DNA: TGTGCCAGCAGGAAACTTGTGTATGGCTACACCTTC.

V gene TRBV9 combines with J gene TRBJ2-1, with TRBD2 matching over 8 bases. From germline, CDR1 is SGDLS and CDR2 YYNGEE. J gave up 10 bases and V 0 bases, and 6 bases lay outside the gene matches. The CDR3 is 14 residues long. For the CDR3, the DNA is TGTGCCAGCAGCGTAGGGGGACTAGAGAGGGAGCAGTTCTTC. Translation gives CASSVGGLEREQFF.

J is TRBJ2-1 and V is TRBV7-9; 10 nucleotides align to TRBD2. The length of the CDR3 is 16 residues. CDR1 is SEHNR, CDR2 FQNEAQ, per germline (reference sequence). The trim removed 2 bases at V and 8 bases at J, leaving 9 bases unmatched. CDR3 in amino acids: CASSLIELAGVDEQFF. The CDR3, as DNA: TGTGCCAGCAGCTTAATAGAGCTAGCGGGAGTCGATGAGCAGTTCTTC.

V is TRBV12-3 or TRBV12-4 and J is TRBJ2-7; D is unclear. The length of the CDR3 is 12 residues. V dropped 2 bases and J dropped 5 bases, with 7 bases sitting between them. CDR3 bases: TGTGCCAGCAGTTTACCCGAAAACGAGCAGTACTTC. Its translation: CASSLPENEQYF.

The rearrangement uses TRBV7-8 and TRBJ2-1; D is undetermined. Germline V lookup: CDR1 SGHVS, CDR2 FQNEAQ. The CDR3 loop spans 12 amino acids. The germline V and J ends were trimmed by 5 bases and 12 bases, with 14 bases remaining between them. The CDR3 DNA sequence: TGTGCCAGCAGCCCTCGGACCGTAACGCAGTTCTTC. Protein: CASSPRTVTQFF.

This chain joins TRBV29-1 and TRBJ2-7, with 14 bases fitting TRBD2. J gave up 0 bases and V 6 bases, and 10 bases lay outside the gene matches. The CDR3 is made up of 17 amino acids. Germline CDR1 reads SQVTM; CDR2 reads ANQGSEA. In DNA form, the CDR3 reads TGCAGCGTGTCCGGACTAGCGGGAGGACTAAGCTCCTACGAGCAGTACTTC. Translating it yields CSVSGLAGGLSSYEQYF.

This clonotype was seen only a few times. V usage is TRBV12-3 or TRBV12-4 and J usage is TRBJ2-2; perhaps TRBD1 as D (6 bases). This CDR3 region has 13 residues. The V end was cut by 6 bases, the J end by 6 bases, with 11 bases between. The CDR3, as DNA: TGTGCCAGCAGGACAAACAGGGCCGGGGAGCTGTTTTTT. It yields the protein CASRTNRAGELFF.

The CDR3 loop reads CASSRTYTTEAFF. The CDR3 region has the DNA TGTGCCAGTTCCAGGACTTATACCACTGAAGCTTTCTTT. The chain employs TRBV27 and TRBJ1-1, with unresolved D. The CDR3 consists of 13 residues. The V end was cut by 9 bases, the J end by 4 bases, with 15 bases between. CDR1 MNHEY and CDR2 SMNVEV come from the germline V gene (reference sequence).

This clonotype was observed a handful of times. J is TRBJ2-5 and V is TRBV7-2; TRBD2 matches 14 bases. The CDR3 loop spans 17 amino acids. V lost 3 bases and J lost 2; bases outside the gene matches: 5. Per germline, CDR1 SGHTA and CDR2 FQGNSA. CDR3 nucleotide sequence: TGTGCCAGCAGCTTCGGGGGACTAGCGGGGGATCAAGAGACCCAGTACTTC. It yields the protein CASSFGGLAGDQETQYF.